This TCR beta chain was obtained from a study of T cell responses to AZD1222 COVID-19 vaccine. This CDR3 comprises 14 residues. Trimming pared 1 base from V and 2 bases from J, leaving 6 bases between. Germline values: CDR1 SGHTA, CDR2 FQGNSA. TCRdb's copy holds only in-frame clones and misses some; the assay was immunoSEQ multiplex PCR. Here the sample spans about 130,000 clones, roughly 92% being singletons. This sequence originates from an adult who received the AZD1222 COVID-19 vaccine. This material consisted of peripheral blood, taken 28 days after the second AZD1222 dose. The chain joins TRBV7-2 to TRBJ1-5; D is undetermined. The CDR3 protein is CASSLGLGNQPQHF. The CDR3 DNA is TGTGCCAGCAGCTTAGGTCTCGGCAATCAGCCCCAGCATTTT.